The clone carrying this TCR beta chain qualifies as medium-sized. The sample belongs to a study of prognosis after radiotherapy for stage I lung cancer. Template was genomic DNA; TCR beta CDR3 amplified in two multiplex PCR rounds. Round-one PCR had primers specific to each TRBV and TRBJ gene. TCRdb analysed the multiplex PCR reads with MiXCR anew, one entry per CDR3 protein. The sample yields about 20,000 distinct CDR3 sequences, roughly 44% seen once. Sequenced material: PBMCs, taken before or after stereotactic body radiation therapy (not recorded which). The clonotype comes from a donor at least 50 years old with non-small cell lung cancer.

The CDR3 region is CSARDLEKELYEQYF. The CDR3 DNA sequence: TGCAGTGCTAGAGATCTTGAGAAGGAACTCTACGAGCAGTACTTC. This rearrangement joins TRBV20-1 to TRBJ2-7; D is unclear. The length of the CDR3 is 15 residues. Between the trimmed V and J ends, which lost 0 bases and 3 bases, there was a span of 15 bases. Germline V lookup: CDR1 DFQATT, CDR2 SNEGSKA (reference sequence).